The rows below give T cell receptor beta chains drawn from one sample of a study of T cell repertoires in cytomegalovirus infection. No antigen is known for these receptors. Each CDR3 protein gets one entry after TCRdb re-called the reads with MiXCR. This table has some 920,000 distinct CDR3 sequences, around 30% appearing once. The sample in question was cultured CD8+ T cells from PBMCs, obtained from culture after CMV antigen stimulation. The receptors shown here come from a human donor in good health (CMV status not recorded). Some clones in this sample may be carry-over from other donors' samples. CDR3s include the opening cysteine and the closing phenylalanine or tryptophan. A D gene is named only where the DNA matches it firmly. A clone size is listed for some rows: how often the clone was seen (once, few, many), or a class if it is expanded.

DNA: TGTGCCAGCGAGGGGAACACTGAAGCTTTCTTT; CDR3: CASEGNTEAFF; J: TRBJ1-1; size: many; D: .; V: TRBV2
DNA: TGTGCCAGCAGTTTAAGCGGGGGGAGTCAAGAGACCCAGTACTTC; CDR3: CASSLSGGSQETQYF; J: TRBJ2-5; size: .; D: TRBD2; V: TRBV12-3/TRBV12-4
DNA: TGTGCCAGCAGTTTATGGAGTACAGGGATCACTGAAGCTTTCTTT; CDR3: CASSLWSTGITEAFF; J: TRBJ1-1; size: few; D: .; V: TRBV27
DNA: TGTGCCAGCAGCTTAGAGGTGACCTACGAGCAGTACTTC; CDR3: CASSLEVTYEQYF; J: TRBJ2-7; size: .; D: .; V: TRBV11-2
DNA: TGTGCCAGCAGGCCTATCCCGGTATTACTGGGCACTGAAGCTTTCTTT; CDR3: CASRPIPVLLGTEAFF; J: TRBJ1-1; size: many; D: .; V: TRBV28
DNA: TGTGTCAGCAGCGGGGGGACAGGGGGTTCCTACGAGCAGTACTTC; CDR3: CVSSGGTGGSYEQYF; J: TRBJ2-7; size: .; D: TRBD1; V: TRBV7-6
DNA: TGTGCCAGCAGCGCCTATGGGTGGGATAGCAATCAGCCCCAGCATTTT; CDR3: CASSAYGWDSNQPQHF; J: TRBJ1-5; size: many; D: .; V: TRBV7-9
DNA: TGTGCCAGCAGCAGGCTCGCGGGGGGGCCGGCCAAAAACATTCAGTACTTC; CDR3: CASSRLAGGPAKNIQYF; J: TRBJ2-4; size: many; D: TRBD2; V: TRBV7-2
DNA: TGTGCCAGCAGCTTAGTGGGTACAGGGTTCACTGAAGCTTTCTTT; CDR3: CASSLVGTGFTEAFF; J: TRBJ1-1; size: many; D: .; V: TRBV7-9
DNA: TGTGCCAGCAGCCAACACACCGGGGCCGAGCAGTTCTTC; CDR3: CASSQHTGAEQFF; J: TRBJ2-1; size: .; D: .; V: TRBV14
DNA: TGTGCCAGCAGAGCGACTAGCGGGGGGTCTAAATACAATGAGCAGTTCTTC; CDR3: CASRATSGGSKYNEQFF; J: TRBJ2-1; size: many; D: TRBD2; V: TRBV12-3/TRBV12-4
DNA: TGTGCCAGCAGTCCCGAAAGGGGGGGATACTATGGCTACACCTTC; CDR3: CASSPERGGYYGYTF; J: TRBJ1-2; size: few; D: .; V: TRBV12-3/TRBV12-4
DNA: TGTGCCATCAGTGTCTGGTCTGGGACAGGGGTGGGCACTGAAGCTTTCTTT; CDR3: CAISVWSGTGVGTEAFF; J: TRBJ1-1; size: .; D: TRBD1; V: TRBV10-3
DNA: TGTGCCAGCAGCCGGACTAGCGGGGGTTTCGATGAGCAGTTCTTC; CDR3: CASSRTSGGFDEQFF; J: TRBJ2-1; size: many; D: TRBD2; V: TRBV7-2
DNA: TGTGCCAGCAGCCCGACAGGCTGCCAGCCCCAGCATTTT; CDR3: CASSPTGCQPQHF; J: TRBJ1-5; size: .; D: .; V: TRBV7-6
DNA: TGTGCCAGCAGTTCTGCGGACAGGGGGCATGGCTACACCTTC; CDR3: CASSSADRGHGYTF; J: TRBJ1-2; size: .; D: TRBD1; V: TRBV27
DNA: TGTGCCAGCAGCTCTGGACTAGCGGGAATCTACGAGCAGTACTTC; CDR3: CASSSGLAGIYEQYF; J: TRBJ2-7; size: few; D: TRBD2; V: TRBV7-9
DNA: TGTGCCATCAGTGAACAGTACAATCAGCCCCAGCATTTT; CDR3: CAISEQYNQPQHF; J: TRBJ1-5; size: .; D: .; V: TRBV10-3
DNA: TGTGCCAGCACCGAAGGGGGCCGGGATACGCAGTATTTT; CDR3: CASTEGGRDTQYF; J: TRBJ2-3; size: .; D: TRBD1; V: TRBV13
DNA: TGTGCCAGCAGCTTACATGGAGGTTTTGGAGATACGCAGTATTTT; CDR3: CASSLHGGFGDTQYF; J: TRBJ2-3; size: many; D: .; V: TRBV7-2
DNA: TGTGCCAGCAGTTCTCCGGCATACGTGAACACTGAAGCTTTCTTT; CDR3: CASSSPAYVNTEAFF; J: TRBJ1-1; size: few; D: .; V: TRBV27
DNA: TGTGCCAGCAGCGCCGGGACACCGAACACCGGGGAACTGTTTTTT; CDR3: CASSAGTPNTGELFF; J: TRBJ2-2; size: .; D: .; V: TRBV9
DNA: TGCGCCAGCAGTGAGATAATCTCGGGAGGCAGCTATGGCTACACCTTC; CDR3: CASSEIISGGSYGYTF; J: TRBJ1-2; size: .; D: .; V: TRBV10-2
DNA: TGTGCCAGCACCCCTACAGGGAGCTCCTACAATGAGCAGTTCTTC; CDR3: CASTPTGSSYNEQFF; J: TRBJ2-1; size: many; D: .; V: TRBV7-3
DNA: TGTGCCAGCCTTAGGGGATCTGGGGAGCTGTTTTTT; CDR3: CASLRGSGELFF; J: TRBJ2-2; size: few; D: .; V: TRBV2
DNA: TGCGCCAGCAGCATACTAGCGGGCACAAAAGAGACCCAGTACTTC; CDR3: CASSILAGTKETQYF; J: TRBJ2-5; size: .; D: TRBD2; V: TRBV5-1
DNA: TGTGCCAGCAGCGCCAATAGCGGGGGGGCCACAGATACGCAGTATTTT; CDR3: CASSANSGGATDTQYF; J: TRBJ2-3; size: .; D: TRBD2; V: TRBV9
DNA: TGTGCCAGCAGCTTAGAACTAGCGGGGGGTGGAATGACGCAGTATTTT; CDR3: CASSLELAGGGMTQYF; J: TRBJ2-3; size: many; D: TRBD2; V: TRBV7-2
DNA: TGTGCCAGCAGGGTCCTAGCGGGGGTCGACGGAAGCTCCTACAATGAGCAGTTCTTC; CDR3: CASRVLAGVDGSSYNEQFF; J: TRBJ2-1; size: many; D: TRBD2; V: TRBV12-3/TRBV12-4
DNA: TGTGCCAGCAGCTTAGAGGACAGATACTACAATGAGCAGTTCTTC; CDR3: CASSLEDRYYNEQFF; J: TRBJ2-1; size: .; D: .; V: TRBV7-2
DNA: TGCAGCGTTGACGAGCGGGGGCCTAGCACAGATACGCAGTATTTT; CDR3: CSVDERGPSTDTQYF; J: TRBJ2-3; size: .; D: TRBD2; V: TRBV29-1
DNA: TGTGCCAGCAGTGAGGGGACCCGGCGGGGCTACACCTTC; CDR3: CASSEGTRRGYTF; J: TRBJ1-2; size: few; D: .; V: TRBV6-1
DNA: TGTGCCAGCAGTCCGTATTCGGGGGAAAATCGGTATCGCGGCTACACCTTC; CDR3: CASSPYSGENRYRGYTF; J: TRBJ1-2; size: .; D: .; V: TRBV12-3/TRBV12-4
DNA: TGTGCCAGCAGCCACCGGGACAGGGCTTACAATGAGCAGTTCTTC; CDR3: CASSHRDRAYNEQFF; J: TRBJ2-1; size: .; D: TRBD1; V: TRBV5-4
DNA: TGTGCCAGCAGCCCAGAACGAGGGAATAGCAATCAGCCCCAGCATTTT; CDR3: CASSPERGNSNQPQHF; J: TRBJ1-5; size: few; D: .; V: TRBV4-2
DNA: TGTGCCAGCAGCTTAACGGGGGGCCGCACAGATACGCAGTATTTT; CDR3: CASSLTGGRTDTQYF; J: TRBJ2-3; size: many; D: .; V: TRBV7-2